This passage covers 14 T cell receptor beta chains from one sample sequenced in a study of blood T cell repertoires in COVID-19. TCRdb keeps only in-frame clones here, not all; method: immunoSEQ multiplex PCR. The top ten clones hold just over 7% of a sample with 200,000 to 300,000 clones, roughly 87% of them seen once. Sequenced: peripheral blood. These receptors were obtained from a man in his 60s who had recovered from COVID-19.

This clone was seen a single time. CDR3 residues: CASSLRGGAYNEQFF. The CDR3 coding sequence is TGTGCCAGCAGTTTACGCGGGGGAGCCTACAATGAGCAGTTCTTC. The chain links TRBV27 to TRBJ2-1; TRBD2 matches 7 bases. The CDR3 loop spans 15 amino acids. Per the germline V gene, CDR1 is MNHEY and CDR2 is SMNVEV (reference sequence). Trimming cost V 2 bases and J 2 bases; bases outside gene matches: 3.

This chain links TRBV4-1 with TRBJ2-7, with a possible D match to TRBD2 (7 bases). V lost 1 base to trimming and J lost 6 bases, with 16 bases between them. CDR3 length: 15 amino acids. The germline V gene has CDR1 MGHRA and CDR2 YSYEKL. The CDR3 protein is CASSQAGVGGAEQYF. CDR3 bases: TGCGCCAGCAGCCAAGCCGGGGTGGGGGGGGCCGAGCAGTACTTC.

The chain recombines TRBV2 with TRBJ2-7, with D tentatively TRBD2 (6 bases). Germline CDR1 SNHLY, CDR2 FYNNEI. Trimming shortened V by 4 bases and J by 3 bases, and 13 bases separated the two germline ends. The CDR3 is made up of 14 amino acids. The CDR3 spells CASSAMGGSYEQYF. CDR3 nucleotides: TGTGCCAGCAGTGCTATGGGGGGAAGCTACGAGCAGTACTTC.

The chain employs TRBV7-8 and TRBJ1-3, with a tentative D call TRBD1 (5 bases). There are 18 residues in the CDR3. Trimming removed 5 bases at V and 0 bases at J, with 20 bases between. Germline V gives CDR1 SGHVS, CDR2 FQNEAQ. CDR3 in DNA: TGTGCCAGCAGCCGGTCCGTTAGACAGCCTTTCTCTGGAAACACCATATATTTT. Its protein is CASSRSVRQPFSGNTIYF. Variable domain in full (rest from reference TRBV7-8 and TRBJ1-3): GAGVSQSPRYKVAKRGQDVALRCDPISGHVSLFWYQQALGQGPEFLTYFQNEAQLDKSGLPSDRFFAERPEGSVSTLKIQRTQQEDSAVYLCASSRSVRQPFSGNTIYFGEGSWLTVV.

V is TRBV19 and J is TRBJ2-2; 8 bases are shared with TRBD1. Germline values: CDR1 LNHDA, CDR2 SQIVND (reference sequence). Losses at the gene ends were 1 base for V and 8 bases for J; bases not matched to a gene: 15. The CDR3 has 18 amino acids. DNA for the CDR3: TGTGCCAGTAGTATAGGCCTACGACAGGGGCCCCCACGTGGGGAGCTGTTTTTT. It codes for CASSIGLRQGPPRGELFF.

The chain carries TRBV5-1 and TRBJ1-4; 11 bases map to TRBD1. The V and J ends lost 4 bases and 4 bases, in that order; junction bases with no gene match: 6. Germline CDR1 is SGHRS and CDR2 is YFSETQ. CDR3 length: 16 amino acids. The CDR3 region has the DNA TGCGCCAGCAGCCGCGGACAGGGGGCTTATAATGAAAAACTGTTTTTT. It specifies CASSRGQGAYNEKLFF.

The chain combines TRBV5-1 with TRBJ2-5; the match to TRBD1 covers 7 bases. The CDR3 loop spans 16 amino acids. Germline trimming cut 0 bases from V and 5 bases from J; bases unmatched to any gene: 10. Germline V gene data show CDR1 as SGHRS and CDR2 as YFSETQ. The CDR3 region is CASSLVAGTADETQYF. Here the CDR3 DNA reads TGCGCCAGCAGCTTGGTGGCCGGGACAGCAGACGAGACCCAGTACTTC.

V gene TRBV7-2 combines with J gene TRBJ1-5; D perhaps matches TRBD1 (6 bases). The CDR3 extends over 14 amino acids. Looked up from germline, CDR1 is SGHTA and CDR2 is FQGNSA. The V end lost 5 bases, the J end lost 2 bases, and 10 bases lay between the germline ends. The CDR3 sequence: CASSARQGNQPQHF. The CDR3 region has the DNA TGTGCCAGCAGCGCCCGACAGGGCAATCAGCCCCAGCATTTT.

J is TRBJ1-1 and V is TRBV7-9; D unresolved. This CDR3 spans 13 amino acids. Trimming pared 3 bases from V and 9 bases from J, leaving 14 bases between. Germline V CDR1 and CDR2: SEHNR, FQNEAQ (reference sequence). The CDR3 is CASSFRETIKAFF. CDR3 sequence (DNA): TGTGCCAGCAGCTTCCGGGAGACAATTAAAGCTTTCTTT.

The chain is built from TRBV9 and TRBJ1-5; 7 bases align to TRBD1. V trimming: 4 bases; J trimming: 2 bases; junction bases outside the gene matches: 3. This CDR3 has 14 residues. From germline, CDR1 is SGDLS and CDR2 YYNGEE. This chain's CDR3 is CASSKTGGNQPQHF. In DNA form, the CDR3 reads TGTGCCAGCAGCAAAACAGGGGGCAATCAGCCCCAGCATTTT.

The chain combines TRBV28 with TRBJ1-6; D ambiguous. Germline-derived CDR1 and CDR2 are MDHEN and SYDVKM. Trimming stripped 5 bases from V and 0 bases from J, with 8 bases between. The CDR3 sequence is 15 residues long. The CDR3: CASSPTRSYNSPLHF. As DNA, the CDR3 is TGTGCCAGCAGTCCTACCCGCTCCTATAATTCACCCCTCCACTTT.

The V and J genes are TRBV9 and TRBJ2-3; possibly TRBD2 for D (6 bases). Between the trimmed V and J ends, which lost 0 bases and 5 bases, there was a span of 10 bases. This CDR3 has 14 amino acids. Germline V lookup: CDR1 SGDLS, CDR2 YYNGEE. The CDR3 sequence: CASSVEPRGDTQYF. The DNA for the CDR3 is TGTGCCAGCAGCGTAGAGCCGCGGGGAGATACGCAGTATTTT.

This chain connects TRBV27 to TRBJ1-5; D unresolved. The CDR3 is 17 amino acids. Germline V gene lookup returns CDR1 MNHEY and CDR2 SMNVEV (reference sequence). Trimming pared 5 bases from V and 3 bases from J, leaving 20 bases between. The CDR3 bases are TGTGCCAGCAGTCCTGCCTCCGGGGTTCTTCACAATCAGCCCCAGCATTTT. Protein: CASSPASGVLHNQPQHF.

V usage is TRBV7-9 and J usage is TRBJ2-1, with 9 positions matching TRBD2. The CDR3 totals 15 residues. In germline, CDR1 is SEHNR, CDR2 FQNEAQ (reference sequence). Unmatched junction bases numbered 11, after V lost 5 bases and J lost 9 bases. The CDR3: CASSAVIAGEGEQFF. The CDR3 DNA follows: TGTGCCAGCAGCGCCGTAATAGCGGGGGAAGGTGAGCAGTTCTTC. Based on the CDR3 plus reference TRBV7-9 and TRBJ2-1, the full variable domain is DTGVSQNPRHKITKRGQNVTFRCDPISEHNRLYWYRQTLGQGPEFLTYFQNEAQLEKSRLLSDRFSAERPKGSFSTLEIQRTEQGDSAMYLCASSAVIAGEGEQFFGPGTRLTVL.